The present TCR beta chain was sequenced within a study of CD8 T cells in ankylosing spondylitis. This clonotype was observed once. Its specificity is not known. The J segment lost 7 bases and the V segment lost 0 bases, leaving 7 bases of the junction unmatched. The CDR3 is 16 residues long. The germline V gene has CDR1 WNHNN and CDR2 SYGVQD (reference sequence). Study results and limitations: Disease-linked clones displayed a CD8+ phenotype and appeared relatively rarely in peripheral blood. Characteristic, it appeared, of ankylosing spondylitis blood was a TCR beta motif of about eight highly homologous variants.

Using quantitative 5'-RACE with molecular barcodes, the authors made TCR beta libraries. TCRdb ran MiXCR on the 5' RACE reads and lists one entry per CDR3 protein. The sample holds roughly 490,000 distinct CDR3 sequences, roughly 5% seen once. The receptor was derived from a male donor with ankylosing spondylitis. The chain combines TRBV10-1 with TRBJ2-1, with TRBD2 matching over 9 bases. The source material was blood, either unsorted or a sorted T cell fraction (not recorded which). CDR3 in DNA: TGCGCCAGCAGTGAGTCTGCGGGAGGGCCGGAAAATGAGCAGTTCTTC. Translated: CASSESAGGPENEQFF.